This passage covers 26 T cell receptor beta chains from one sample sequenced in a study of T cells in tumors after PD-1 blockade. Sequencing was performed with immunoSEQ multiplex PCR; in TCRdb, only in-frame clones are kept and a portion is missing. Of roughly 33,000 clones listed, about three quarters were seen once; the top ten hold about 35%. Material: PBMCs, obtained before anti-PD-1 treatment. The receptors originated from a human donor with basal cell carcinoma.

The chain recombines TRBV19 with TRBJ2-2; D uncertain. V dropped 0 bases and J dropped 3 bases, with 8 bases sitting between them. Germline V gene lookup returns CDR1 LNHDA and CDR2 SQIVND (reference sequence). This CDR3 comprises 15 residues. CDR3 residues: CASSIDRPHTGELFF. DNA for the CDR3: TGTGCCAGTAGTATAGATCGGCCGCACACCGGGGAGCTGTTTTTT.

The DNA for the CDR3 is TGTGCCAGCAGCCCTGGAGGGCAGGGGGCACGGGGCTATGGCTACACCTTC. Amino acids: CASSPGGQGARGYGYTF. This chain links TRBV5-4 with TRBJ1-2, with TRBD1 identical over 8 bases. The CDR3 is 17 amino acids. J was trimmed by 4 bases and V by 4 bases; bases with no gene match: 15. The germline V gene encodes CDR1 SGHNT and CDR2 YYREEE (reference sequence).

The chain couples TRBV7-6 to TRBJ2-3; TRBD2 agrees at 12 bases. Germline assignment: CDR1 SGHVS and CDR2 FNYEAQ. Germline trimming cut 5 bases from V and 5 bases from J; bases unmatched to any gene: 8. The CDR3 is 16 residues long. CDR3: CASSRVLAGGLDTQYF. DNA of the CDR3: TGTGCCAGCAGCAGAGTACTAGCGGGGGGCCTAGATACGCAGTATTTT.

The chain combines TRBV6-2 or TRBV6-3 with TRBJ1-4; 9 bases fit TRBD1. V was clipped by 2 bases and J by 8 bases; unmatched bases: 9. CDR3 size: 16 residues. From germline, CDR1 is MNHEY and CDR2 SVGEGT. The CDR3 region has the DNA TGTGCCAGCAGTTACCCCCGGGGGACAGGGATGGAAAAACTGTTTTTT. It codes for CASSYPRGTGMEKLFF.

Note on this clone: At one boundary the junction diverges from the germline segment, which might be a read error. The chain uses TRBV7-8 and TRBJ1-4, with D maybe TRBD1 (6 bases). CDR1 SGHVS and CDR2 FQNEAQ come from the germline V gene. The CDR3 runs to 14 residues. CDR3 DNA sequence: TGTGCCAGCAGCTTAGGGGTGGGGGGACACTCTTTTGTTTTT. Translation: CASSLGVGGHSFVF.

CDR3 loop: CAISESTRELFF. For the CDR3, the DNA is TGTGCCATCAGTGAGTCGACGAGGGAGCTGTTTTTT. The genes are TRBV10-3 and TRBJ2-2, with D unresolved. V lost 0 bases to trimming and J lost 9 bases, with 5 bases between them. The CDR3 is 12 amino acids. CDR1 is ENHRY, CDR2 SYGVKD, per germline.

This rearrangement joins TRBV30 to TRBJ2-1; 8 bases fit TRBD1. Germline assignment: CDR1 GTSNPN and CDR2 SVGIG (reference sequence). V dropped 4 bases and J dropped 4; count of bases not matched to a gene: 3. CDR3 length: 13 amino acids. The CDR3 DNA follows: TGTGCCTGGAATTGGGACAGGTACAATGAGCAGTTCTTC. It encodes CAWNWDRYNEQFF.

The CDR3 region has the DNA TGTGCCAGTACAGGGCCAGGAAACACCATATATTTT. Residues: CASTGPGNTIYF. The genes are TRBV6-5 and TRBJ1-3; TRBD1 might be the D (6 bases). V was pared by 9 bases and J by 4 bases, with 10 bases between. Germline V gives CDR1 MNHEY, CDR2 SVGAGI. CDR3 size: 12 residues.

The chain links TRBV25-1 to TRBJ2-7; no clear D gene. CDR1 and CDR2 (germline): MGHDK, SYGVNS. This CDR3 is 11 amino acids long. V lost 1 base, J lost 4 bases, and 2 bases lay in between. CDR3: CASSESYEQYF. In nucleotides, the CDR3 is TGTGCCAGCAGTGAATCGTACGAGCAGTACTTC.

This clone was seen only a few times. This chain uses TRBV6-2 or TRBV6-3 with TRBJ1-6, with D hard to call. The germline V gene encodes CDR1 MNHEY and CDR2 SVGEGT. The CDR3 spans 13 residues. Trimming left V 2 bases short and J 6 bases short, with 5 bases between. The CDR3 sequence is CASSYQVNSPLHF. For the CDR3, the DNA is TGTGCCAGCAGTTACCAGGTTAATTCACCCCTCCACTTT.

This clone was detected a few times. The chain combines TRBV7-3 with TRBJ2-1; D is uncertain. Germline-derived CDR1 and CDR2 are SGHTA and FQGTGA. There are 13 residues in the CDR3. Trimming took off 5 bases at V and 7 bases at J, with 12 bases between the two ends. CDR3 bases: TGTGCCAGCAGCCCTACCGTAGGGAATGAGCAGTTCTTC. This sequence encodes CASSPTVGNEQFF.

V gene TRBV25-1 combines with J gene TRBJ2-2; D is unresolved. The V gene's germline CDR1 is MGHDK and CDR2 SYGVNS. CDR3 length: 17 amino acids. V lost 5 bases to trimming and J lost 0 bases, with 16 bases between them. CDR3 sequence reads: CASSPFDGRSNTGELFF. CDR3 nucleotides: TGTGCCAGCAGTCCCTTCGATGGCAGATCGAACACCGGGGAGCTGTTTTTT.

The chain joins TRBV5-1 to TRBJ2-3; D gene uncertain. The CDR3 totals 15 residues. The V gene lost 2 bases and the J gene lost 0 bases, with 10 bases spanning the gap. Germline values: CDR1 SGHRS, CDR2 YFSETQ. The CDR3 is CASSFGYSSTDTQYF. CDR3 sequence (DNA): TGCGCCAGCAGCTTCGGGTATTCTAGCACAGATACGCAGTATTTT.

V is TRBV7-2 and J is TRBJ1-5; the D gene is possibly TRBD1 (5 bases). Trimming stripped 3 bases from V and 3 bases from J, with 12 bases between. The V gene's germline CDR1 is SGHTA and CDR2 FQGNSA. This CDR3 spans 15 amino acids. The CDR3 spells CASSFDGADNQPQHF. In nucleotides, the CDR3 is TGTGCCAGCAGCTTCGACGGGGCAGACAATCAGCCCCAGCATTTT.

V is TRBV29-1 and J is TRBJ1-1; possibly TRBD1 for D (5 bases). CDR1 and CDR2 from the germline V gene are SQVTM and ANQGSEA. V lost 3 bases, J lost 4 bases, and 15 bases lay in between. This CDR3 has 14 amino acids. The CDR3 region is CSVEQGMGSTEAFF. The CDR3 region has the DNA TGCAGCGTTGAGCAGGGTATGGGGTCCACTGAAGCTTTCTTT.

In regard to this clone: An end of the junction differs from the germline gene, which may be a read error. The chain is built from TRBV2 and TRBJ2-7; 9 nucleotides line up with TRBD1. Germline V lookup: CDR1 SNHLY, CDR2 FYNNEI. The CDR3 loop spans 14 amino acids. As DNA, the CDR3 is TGTGCCAGCAGTGCACAGGGGGCGGAATACGGGCAGTACTTC. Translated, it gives CASSAQGAEYGQYF.

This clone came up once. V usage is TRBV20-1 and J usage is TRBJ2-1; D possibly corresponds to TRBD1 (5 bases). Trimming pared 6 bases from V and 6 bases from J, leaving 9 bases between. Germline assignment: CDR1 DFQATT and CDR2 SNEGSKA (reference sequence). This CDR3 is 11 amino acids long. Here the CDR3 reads CSAQGSNEQFF. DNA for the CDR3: TGCAGTGCCCAGGGAAGCAATGAGCAGTTCTTC.

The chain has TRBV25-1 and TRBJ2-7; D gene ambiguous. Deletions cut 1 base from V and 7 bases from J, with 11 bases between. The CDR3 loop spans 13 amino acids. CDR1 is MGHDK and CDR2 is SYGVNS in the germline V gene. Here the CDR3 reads CASSELWNREQYF. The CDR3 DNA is TGTGCCAGCAGTGAATTATGGAATCGGGAGCAGTACTTC.

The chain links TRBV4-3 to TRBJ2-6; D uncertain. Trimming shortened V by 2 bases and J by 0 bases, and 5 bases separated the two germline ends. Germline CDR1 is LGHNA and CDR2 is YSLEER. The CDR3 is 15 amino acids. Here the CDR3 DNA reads TGCGCCAGCAGCCAATCGATCTCTGGGGCCAACGTCCTGACTTTC. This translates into CASSQSISGANVLTF.

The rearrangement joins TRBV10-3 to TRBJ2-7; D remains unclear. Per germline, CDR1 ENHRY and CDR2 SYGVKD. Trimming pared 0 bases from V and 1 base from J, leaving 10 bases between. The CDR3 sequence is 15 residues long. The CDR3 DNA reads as TGTGCCATCAGTGAGTCTGAGCCTGGTTCCTACGAGCAGTACTTC. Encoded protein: CAISESEPGSYEQYF.

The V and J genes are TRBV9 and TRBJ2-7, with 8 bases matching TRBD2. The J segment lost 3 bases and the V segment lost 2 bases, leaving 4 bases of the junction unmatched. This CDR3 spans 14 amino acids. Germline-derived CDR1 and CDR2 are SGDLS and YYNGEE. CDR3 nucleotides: TGTGCCAGCAGCGTGGGACTAGACCACTACGAGCAGTACTTC. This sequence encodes CASSVGLDHYEQYF.

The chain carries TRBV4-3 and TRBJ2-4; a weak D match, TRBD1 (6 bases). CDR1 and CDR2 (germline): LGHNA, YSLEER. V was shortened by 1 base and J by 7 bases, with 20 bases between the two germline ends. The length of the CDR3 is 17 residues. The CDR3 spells CASSQGFSTGEVNIQYF. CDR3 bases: TGCGCCAGCAGCCAAGGGTTTTCGACAGGCGAAGTGAACATTCAGTACTTC.

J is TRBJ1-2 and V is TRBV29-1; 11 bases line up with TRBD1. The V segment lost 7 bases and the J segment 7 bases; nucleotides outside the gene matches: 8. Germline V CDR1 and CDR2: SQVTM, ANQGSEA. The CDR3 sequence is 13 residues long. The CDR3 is CSALDRGLGGYTF. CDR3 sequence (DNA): TGCAGCGCCCTGGACAGGGGGCTAGGTGGCTACACCTTC.

The CDR3 protein is CAISESLGDQPQHF. The CDR3 DNA reads TGTGCCATCAGTGAGTCGTTAGGGGATCAGCCCCAGCATTTT. The chain uses TRBV10-3 and TRBJ1-5, with D maybe TRBD1 (5 bases). V was trimmed by 0 bases and J by 5 bases, leaving 8 bases between them. The CDR3 runs to 14 residues. The germline CDR1 and CDR2 sequences are ENHRY and SYGVKD.

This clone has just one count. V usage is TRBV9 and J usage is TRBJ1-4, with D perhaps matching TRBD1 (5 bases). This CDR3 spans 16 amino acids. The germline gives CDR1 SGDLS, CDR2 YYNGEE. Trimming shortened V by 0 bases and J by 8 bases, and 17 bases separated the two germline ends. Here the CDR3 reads CASSVEARQLGEKLFF. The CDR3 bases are TGTGCCAGCAGCGTAGAGGCCCGACAGCTCGGGGAAAAACTGTTTTTT.

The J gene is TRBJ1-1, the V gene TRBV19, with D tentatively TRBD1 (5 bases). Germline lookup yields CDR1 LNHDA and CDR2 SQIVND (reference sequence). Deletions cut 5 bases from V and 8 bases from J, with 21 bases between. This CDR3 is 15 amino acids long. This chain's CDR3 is CASSAPGTVNREAFF. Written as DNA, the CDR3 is TGTGCCAGTAGTGCCCCCGGGACGGTGAACAGGGAAGCTTTCTTT.